This T cell receptor (beta chain) is from a study of blood T cell repertoires in COVID-19. This clone appeared a single time. The CDR3 has 18 amino acids. Germline values: CDR1 LGHNA, CDR2 YSLEER. Trimming removed 0 bases at V and 6 bases at J, with 23 bases between. How the authors handled the data: The authors estimated nucleated cell counts from reference gene primer amplification. This table comes from immunoSEQ multiplex PCR, and its TCRdb copy is limited to in-frame clones, with some not included. Clonal size and the V and J genes are those of that table, whereas D and trimming came from the DNA. The profile shows approximately 230,000 clones, about nine tenths of them singletons.

The specimen sequenced was peripheral blood. The TCR originated in a woman aged 25 to 39 with COVID-19, enrolled during active disease. The V and J genes are TRBV4-3 and TRBJ1-2; D is perhaps TRBD1 (5 bases). The CDR3, as DNA: TGCGCCAGCAGCCAAGATATGGGGGGGGTCAGTCGGAGTCATGGCTACACCTTC. This translates into CASSQDMGGVSRSHGYTF.